This record concerns one T cell receptor beta chain sequence. Using immunoSEQ multiplex PCR, the repertoire was profiled, and TCRdb retains in-frame clones only, with some absent. The sample contains roughly 2,500,000 clones, over 85% of which appear only once. This sample was included in a study of shared clonotypes between healthy human individuals. V shed 0 bases and J shed 7 bases, with 18 bases lying between them. Germline CDR1 is LGHNA and CDR2 is YNFKEQ. This CDR3 region has 16 residues. This sequence joins TRBV4-2 and TRBJ1-2; D is undetermined. The TCR sequence derives from a man between 18 and 29 years old in good health. Some clones in this sample may be carry-over from other donors' samples. Material for sequencing was naive CD4+ T cells from PBMCs. Noted subset: CD45RA+ positively selected. The CDR3: CASSQEVVGLVSGYTF. CDR3 nucleotides: TGTGCCAGCAGCCAAGAGGTCGTGGGCCTTGTAAGTGGCTACACCTTC.